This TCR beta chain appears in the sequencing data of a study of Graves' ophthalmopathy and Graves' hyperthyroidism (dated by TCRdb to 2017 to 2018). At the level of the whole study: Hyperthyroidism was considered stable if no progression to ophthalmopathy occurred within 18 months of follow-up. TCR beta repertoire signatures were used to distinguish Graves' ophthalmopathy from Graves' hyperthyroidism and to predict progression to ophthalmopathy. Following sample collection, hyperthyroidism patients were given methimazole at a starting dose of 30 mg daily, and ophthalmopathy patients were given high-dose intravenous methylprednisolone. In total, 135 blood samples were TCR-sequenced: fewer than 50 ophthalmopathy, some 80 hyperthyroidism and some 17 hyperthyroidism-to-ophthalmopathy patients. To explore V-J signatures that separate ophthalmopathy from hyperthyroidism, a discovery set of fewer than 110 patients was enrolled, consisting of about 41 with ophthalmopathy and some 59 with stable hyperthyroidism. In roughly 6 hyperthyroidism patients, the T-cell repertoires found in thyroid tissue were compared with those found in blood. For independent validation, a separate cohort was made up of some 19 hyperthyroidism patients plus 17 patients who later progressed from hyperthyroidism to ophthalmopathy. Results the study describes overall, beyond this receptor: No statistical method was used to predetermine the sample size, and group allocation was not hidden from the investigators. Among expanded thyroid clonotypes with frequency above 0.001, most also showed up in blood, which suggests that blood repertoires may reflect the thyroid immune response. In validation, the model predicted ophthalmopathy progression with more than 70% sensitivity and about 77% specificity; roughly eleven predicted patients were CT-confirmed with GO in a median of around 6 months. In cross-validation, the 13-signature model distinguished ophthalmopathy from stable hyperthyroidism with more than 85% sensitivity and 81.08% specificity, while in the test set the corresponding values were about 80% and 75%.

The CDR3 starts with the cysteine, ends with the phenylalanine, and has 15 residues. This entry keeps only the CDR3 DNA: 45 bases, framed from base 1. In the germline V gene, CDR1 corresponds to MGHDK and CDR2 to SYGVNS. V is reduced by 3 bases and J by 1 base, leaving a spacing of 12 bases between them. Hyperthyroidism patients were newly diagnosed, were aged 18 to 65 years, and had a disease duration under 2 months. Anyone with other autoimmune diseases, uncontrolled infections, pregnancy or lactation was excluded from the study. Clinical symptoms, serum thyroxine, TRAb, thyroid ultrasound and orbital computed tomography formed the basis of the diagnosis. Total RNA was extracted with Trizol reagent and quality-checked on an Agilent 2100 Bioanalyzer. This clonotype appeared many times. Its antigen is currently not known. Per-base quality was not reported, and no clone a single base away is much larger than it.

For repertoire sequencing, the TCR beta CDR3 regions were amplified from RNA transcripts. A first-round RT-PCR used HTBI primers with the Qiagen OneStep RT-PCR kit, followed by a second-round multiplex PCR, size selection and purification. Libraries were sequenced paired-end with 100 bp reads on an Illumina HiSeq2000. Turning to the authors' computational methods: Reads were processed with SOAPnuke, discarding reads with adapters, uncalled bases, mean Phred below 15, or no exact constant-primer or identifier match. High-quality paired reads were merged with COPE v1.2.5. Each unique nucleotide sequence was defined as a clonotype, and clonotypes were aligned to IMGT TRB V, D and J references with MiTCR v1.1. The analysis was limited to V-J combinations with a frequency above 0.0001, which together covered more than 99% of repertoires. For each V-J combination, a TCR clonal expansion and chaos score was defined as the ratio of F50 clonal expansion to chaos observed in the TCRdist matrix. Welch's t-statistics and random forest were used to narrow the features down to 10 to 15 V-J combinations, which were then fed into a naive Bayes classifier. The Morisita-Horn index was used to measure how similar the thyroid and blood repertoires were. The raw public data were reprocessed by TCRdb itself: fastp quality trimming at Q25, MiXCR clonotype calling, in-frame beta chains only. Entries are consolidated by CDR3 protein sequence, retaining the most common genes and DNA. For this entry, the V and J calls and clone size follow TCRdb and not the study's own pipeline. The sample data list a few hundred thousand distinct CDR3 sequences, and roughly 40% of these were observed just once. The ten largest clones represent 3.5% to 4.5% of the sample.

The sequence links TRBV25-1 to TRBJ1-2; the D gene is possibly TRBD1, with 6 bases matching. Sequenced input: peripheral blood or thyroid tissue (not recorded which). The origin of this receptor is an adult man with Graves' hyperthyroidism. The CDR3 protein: CASSEGHGDNYGYTF. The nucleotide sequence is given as TGTGCCAGCAGTGAGGGACATGGAGATAACTATGGCTACACCTTC.